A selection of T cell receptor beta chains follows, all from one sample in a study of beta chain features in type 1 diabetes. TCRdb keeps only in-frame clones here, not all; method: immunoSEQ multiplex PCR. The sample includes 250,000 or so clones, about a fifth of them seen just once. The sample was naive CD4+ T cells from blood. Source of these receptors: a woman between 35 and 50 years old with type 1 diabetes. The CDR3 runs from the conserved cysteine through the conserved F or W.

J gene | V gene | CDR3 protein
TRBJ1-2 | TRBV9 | CASSVGEGRTYGYTF
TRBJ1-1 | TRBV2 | CASRAWTGITEAFF
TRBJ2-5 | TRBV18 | CASGRAVQETQYF
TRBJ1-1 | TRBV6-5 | CASSLKSGYVNTEAFF
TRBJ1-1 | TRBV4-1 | CASSQRQLNTEAFF
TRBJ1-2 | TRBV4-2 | CASSHERGEYGYTF
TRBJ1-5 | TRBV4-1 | CASSQGGGGSNQPQHF
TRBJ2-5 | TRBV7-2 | CASSSRTSGRRETQYF
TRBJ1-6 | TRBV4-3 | CASSQRVRGNSPLHF
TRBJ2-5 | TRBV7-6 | CASRVGRAGETQYF
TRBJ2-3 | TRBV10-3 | CAISGPSADTQYF
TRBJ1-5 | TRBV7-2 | CASSSVNQPQHF
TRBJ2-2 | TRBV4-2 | CASSQIDGGVTGELFF
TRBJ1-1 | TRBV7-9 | CASSLERRGNTEAFF